This T cell receptor (beta chain) is drawn from a study of cytomegalovirus exposure and HLA in healthy donors. CDR1 is LGHNA and CDR2 is YSLEER in the germline V gene. The CDR3 contains 15 residues. The ends were cut back, 0 bases at V and 1 base at J, with 9 bases in the middle. PCR used 60 Vbeta primers and 13 Jbeta primers. Only in-frame clones appear in the TCRdb table, and some are missing; sequencing was by immunoSEQ multiplex PCR. The data contain about 87,000 clones, around 68% of them seen just once; the ten biggest clones take up approximately 20%. The receptor's source is a man aged 25 to 40 in good health and CMV-seropositive. The V call is TRBV4-3, the J call TRBJ1-1; no firm D call. The sequenced sample consisted of PBMCs. CDR3 loop: CASSQDGRQNTEAFF. As DNA, the CDR3 is TGCGCCAGCAGCCAAGATGGCAGACAGAACACTGAAGCTTTCTTT.